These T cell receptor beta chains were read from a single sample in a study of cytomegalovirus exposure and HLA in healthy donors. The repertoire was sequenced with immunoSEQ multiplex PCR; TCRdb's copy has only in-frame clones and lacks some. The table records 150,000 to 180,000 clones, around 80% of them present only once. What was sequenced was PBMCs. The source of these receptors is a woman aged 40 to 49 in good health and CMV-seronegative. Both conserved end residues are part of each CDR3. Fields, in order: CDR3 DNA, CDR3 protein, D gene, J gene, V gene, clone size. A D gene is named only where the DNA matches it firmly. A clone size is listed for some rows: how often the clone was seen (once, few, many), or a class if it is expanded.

TGTGCCAGCAGCGGAGGGTGGCAGAATGAAAAACTGTTTTTT CASSGGWQNEKLFF NA TRBJ1-4 TRBV11-2 NA
TGTGCCAGCAGCGCCCGGGACAGCGACTATGGCTACACCTTC CASSARDSDYGYTF TRBD1 TRBJ1-2 TRBV5-4 NA
TGCGCCAGCAGCTTGGCCGTCGGATACAGGGACACTGAAGCTTTCTTT CASSLAVGYRDTEAFF NA TRBJ1-1 TRBV5-1 NA
TGTGCCAGCAGTTTAGAGGGACTAGCGTTTTCTAGCACAGATACGCAGTATTTT CASSLEGLAFSSTDTQYF TRBD2 TRBJ2-3 TRBV27 NA
TGTGCCAGCAGCTTAGGCCTAACAACCGACAGGAGCAATCAGCCCCAGCATTTT CASSLGLTTDRSNQPQHF NA TRBJ1-5 TRBV13 NA
TGCGCCAGCAGTTTATACGCGAGTATTTTCAATGAGCAGTTCTTC CASSLYASIFNEQFF NA TRBJ2-1 TRBV5-1 NA
TGTGCCAGCAGCTTGCCGCTAGCGGGGGGTCATGGCGGGGAGCTGTTTTTT CASSLPLAGGHGGELFF TRBD2 TRBJ2-2 TRBV5-6 NA
TGTGCCAGCAGTCCCGGGAGTAACTATGGCTACACCTTC CASSPGSNYGYTF NA TRBJ1-2 TRBV28 NA
TGTGCCAGCAGCTTGGGAAGCGGGACAGATACGCAGTATTTT CASSLGSGTDTQYF NA TRBJ2-3 TRBV7-8 NA
TGTGCCAGCAGCCCGGGACAGGCCTATGGCTACACCTTC CASSPGQAYGYTF TRBD1 TRBJ1-2 TRBV5-6 NA
TGTGCCAGCAGTCTACAGGGGGCGCTAGCCTACGAGCAGTACTTC CASSLQGALAYEQYF TRBD1 TRBJ2-7 TRBV6-5 few
TGTGCCAGCAGTGTAGGGGGCGCGGAGGGGATCTATGGCTACACCTTC CASSVGGAEGIYGYTF TRBD1 TRBJ1-2 TRBV6-6 once
TGTGCCAGCAGTGAGAGGCAGGGAAGGGTGACTGAAGCTTTCTTT CASSERQGRVTEAFF NA TRBJ1-1 TRBV2 NA
TGTGCCAGCCATGGGACAGCCCACTACGAGCAGTACTTC CASHGTAHYEQYF TRBD1 TRBJ2-7 TRBV2 NA
TGCGCCAGCAGCGCCCCAGAGGCTACGCAGTATTTT CASSAPEATQYF NA TRBJ2-3 TRBV5-1 NA
TGCGCCAGCAGCTTGGGGCCGGAAACTAGCGGGAGTGATTGGCAAGAGACCCAGTACTTC CASSLGPETSGSDWQETQYF TRBD2 TRBJ2-5 TRBV5-1 once
TGTGCCAGCAGCATGATACAGGGTCCTAATGAAAAACTGTTTTTT CASSMIQGPNEKLFF NA TRBJ1-4 TRBV5-6 NA
TGCGCCAGCAGCTTGGAGGGACAGGGGGCTCTGATCTTT CASSLEGQGALIF TRBD1 TRBJ1-1 TRBV5-1 NA
TGTGCCAGTCGACAGGGAGAGACCCAGTACTTC CASRQGETQYF TRBD1 TRBJ2-5 TRBV11-2 few
TGTGCCAGCAGTGAATTTGCGGCCAATGAGCAGTTCTTC CASSEFAANEQFF NA TRBJ2-1 TRBV25-1 NA
TGTGCCAGCAGCCAAGAGAGGCTAGCGGGAGCCGCCGGGGAGCTGTTTTTT CASSQERLAGAAGELFF TRBD2 TRBJ2-2 TRBV4-2 NA
TGCGCCAGCAGCTCCGACTCCTCCGAGCAGTACTTC CASSSDSSEQYF NA TRBJ2-7 TRBV4-1 NA
TGTGCCAGCAGCTTATTGCGGGCAGGGGGCGCCGGCTACACCTTC CASSLLRAGGAGYTF TRBD1 TRBJ1-2 TRBV27 NA
TGTGCCAGTAGTATTGAGGTCATCTCTCAGGGTACTGAAGCTTTCTTT CASSIEVISQGTEAFF NA TRBJ1-1 TRBV19 few
TGTGCCAGCAGCTTAGCTGGGGTTTCGGGAGAGCAGTACTTC CASSLAGVSGEQYF NA TRBJ2-7 TRBV7-9 NA
TGTGCCAGCAGTGGGGAGGGAGGAAATGAGCAGTTCTTC CASSGEGGNEQFF TRBD2 TRBJ2-1 TRBV6-1 NA
TGCGCCAGCAGCTCCCTCCGGACTAGTTGGGAGCAGTACTTC CASSSLRTSWEQYF TRBD2 TRBJ2-7 TRBV5-1 NA
TGCAGCGTTGAGGGGACTAGCGGGAGGGCCTTGTTACCAGATACGCAGTATTTT CSVEGTSGRALLPDTQYF TRBD2 TRBJ2-3 TRBV29-1 NA
TGTGCCAGCAGCGCTCAGGGGGGTAGCAATCAGCCCCAGCATTTT CASSAQGGSNQPQHF TRBD1 TRBJ1-5 TRBV5-8 NA
TGTGCCAGCAGCGAACATCGAACCTCTGGAAACACCATATATTTT CASSEHRTSGNTIYF NA TRBJ1-3 TRBV9 NA
TGTGCCAGCAGCCAGGGGGCGGGAGCTTTCTTT CASSQGAGAFF TRBD1 TRBJ1-1 TRBV6-5 NA
TGTGCCAGTAGTATTCAGCCCACAGGCACTGAAGCTTTCTTT CASSIQPTGTEAFF NA TRBJ1-1 TRBV19 NA
TGTGCCAGCAGTCAGGCCAGTTCTAACTATGGCTACACCTTC CASSQASSNYGYTF NA TRBJ1-2 TRBV6-1 NA
TGTGCCAGCAGCTTGGGGACATCCTCCTACGAGCAGTACTTC CASSLGTSSYEQYF NA TRBJ2-7 TRBV5-6 NA
TGTGCCAGCAGTAACCGGGACAGCGGCAATGGCTACACCTTC CASSNRDSGNGYTF TRBD1 TRBJ1-2 TRBV2 NA
TGTGCCAGCAGTCGGGGACAGGAAGGTTCACCCCTCCACTTT CASSRGQEGSPLHF TRBD1 TRBJ1-6 TRBV6-1 NA
TGTGCCAGCAGACAAGGACAGGGAAGGGTTCGTAGAGGGGACACTGAAGCTTTCTTT CASRQGQGRVRRGDTEAFF TRBD1 TRBJ1-1 TRBV14 few
TGTGCCAGCAGCTACGGGACAGGCAATTCACCCCTCCACTTT CASSYGTGNSPLHF TRBD1 TRBJ1-6 TRBV5-6 NA
TGTGCCATCAGCCAACCAACAGGGGGCGGTTATGGCTACACCTTC CAISQPTGGGYGYTF TRBD1 TRBJ1-2 TRBV10-3 NA
TGTGCCAGCAGCCAGACTAGCGGGAATACCTACGAGCAGTACTTC CASSQTSGNTYEQYF TRBD2 TRBJ2-7 TRBV5-6 NA
TGTGCCAGCAGCTTAGATCGGCGGGGAAAGACGAACACTGAAGCTTTCTTT CASSLDRRGKTNTEAFF NA TRBJ1-1 TRBV7-9 NA
TGTGCCATAATTAGCTTCGCGGGCGCTGAAGCTTTCTTT CAIISFAGAEAFF NA TRBJ1-1 TRBV28 NA
TGCAGCGCGGGGGGGAGCTCCTACGAGCAGTACTTC CSAGGSSYEQYF TRBD2 TRBJ2-7 TRBV29-1 NA
TGTGCCAGCAGCTTGGGGGTGACAGTGAAAGGCTACACCTTC CASSLGVTVKGYTF NA TRBJ1-2 TRBV5-6 NA
TGCGCCAGCAGCTTGGCCGCGGGGGCGGAGACCCAGTACTTC CASSLAAGAETQYF NA TRBJ2-5 TRBV5-1 NA
TGTGCCAGCAGCTCGGGAAAGACCCAGTACTTC CASSSGKTQYF NA TRBJ2-5 TRBV11-2 NA
TGTGCCAGCAGTGTGGCGGGAGGGCTTACCGGGGAGCTGTTTTTT CASSVAGGLTGELFF TRBD2 TRBJ2-2 TRBV25-1 NA
TGTGCCAGCAGTCATAGCGGGTCTCTTTGGCAGGGGCCCCAGCATTTT CASSHSGSLWQGPQHF NA TRBJ1-5 TRBV25-1 NA
TGCGCCAGCAGCTTACAGGGTAGACCGAACACTGAAGCTTTCTTT CASSLQGRPNTEAFF NA TRBJ1-1 TRBV5-1 NA
TGTGCCAGCAGCTTATTAGGGGCCGGTGGCTACACCTTC CASSLLGAGGYTF NA TRBJ1-2 TRBV13 NA
TGTGCCAGCAGCTTAGACGGCGGCTCTAACTATGGCTACACCTTC CASSLDGGSNYGYTF NA TRBJ1-2 TRBV7-9 NA
TGTGCCAGCCGGGGAGCGGTCACAGATACGCAGTATTTT CASRGAVTDTQYF NA TRBJ2-3 TRBV4-2 few
TGTGCCAGCAGTTTCAGGGGGCGTCAAGGCTACACCTTC CASSFRGRQGYTF TRBD1 TRBJ1-2 TRBV28 NA
TGTGCCAGCAGTTCATCCGGGACAATTATGTCCGGGGAGCTGTTTTTT CASSSSGTIMSGELFF NA TRBJ2-2 TRBV6-5 NA
TGCGCCAGCAGCCCGAGGGGGGGGGCATTTCATGGCTACACCTTC CASSPRGGAFHGYTF NA TRBJ1-2 TRBV4-1 NA